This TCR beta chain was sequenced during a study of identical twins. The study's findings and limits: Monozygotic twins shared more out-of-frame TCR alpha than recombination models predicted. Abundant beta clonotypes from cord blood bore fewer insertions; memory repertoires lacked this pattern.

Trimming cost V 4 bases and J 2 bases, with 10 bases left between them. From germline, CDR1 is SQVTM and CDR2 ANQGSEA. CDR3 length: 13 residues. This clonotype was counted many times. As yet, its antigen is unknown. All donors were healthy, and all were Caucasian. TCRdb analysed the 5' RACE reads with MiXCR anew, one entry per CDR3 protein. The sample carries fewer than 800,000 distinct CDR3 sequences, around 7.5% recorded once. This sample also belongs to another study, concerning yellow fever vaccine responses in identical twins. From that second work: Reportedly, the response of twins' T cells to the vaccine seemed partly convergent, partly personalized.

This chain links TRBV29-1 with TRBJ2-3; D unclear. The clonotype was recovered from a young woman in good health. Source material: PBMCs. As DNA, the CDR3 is TGCAGCGTTGTCGGGCGACTCACAGATACGCAGTATTTT. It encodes CSVVGRLTDTQYF.